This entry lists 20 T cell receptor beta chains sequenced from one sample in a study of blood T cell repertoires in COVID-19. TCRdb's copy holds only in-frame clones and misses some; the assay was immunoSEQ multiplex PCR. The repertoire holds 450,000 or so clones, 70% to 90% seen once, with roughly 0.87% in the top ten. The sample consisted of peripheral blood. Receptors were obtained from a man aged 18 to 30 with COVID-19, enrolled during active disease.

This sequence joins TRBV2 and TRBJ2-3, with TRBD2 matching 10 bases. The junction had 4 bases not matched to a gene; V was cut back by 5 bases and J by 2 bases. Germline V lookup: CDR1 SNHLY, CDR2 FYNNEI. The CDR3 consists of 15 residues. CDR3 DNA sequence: TGTGCCAGCAGTCCACTAGCGGGGTTCACAGATACGCAGTATTTT. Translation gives CASSPLAGFTDTQYF.

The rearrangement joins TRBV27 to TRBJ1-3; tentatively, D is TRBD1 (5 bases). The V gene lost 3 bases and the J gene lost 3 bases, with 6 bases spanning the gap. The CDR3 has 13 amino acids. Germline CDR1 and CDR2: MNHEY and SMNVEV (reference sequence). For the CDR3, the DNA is TGTGCCAGCAGTTTTACAGGTGGAAACACCATATATTTT. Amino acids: CASSFTGGNTIYF.

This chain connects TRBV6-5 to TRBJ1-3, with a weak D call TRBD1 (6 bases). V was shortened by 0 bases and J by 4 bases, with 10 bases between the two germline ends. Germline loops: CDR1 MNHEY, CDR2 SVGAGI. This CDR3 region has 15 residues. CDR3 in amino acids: CASSYSGARGNTIYF. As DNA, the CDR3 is TGTGCCAGCAGTTACTCGGGGGCGCGGGGAAACACCATATATTTT.

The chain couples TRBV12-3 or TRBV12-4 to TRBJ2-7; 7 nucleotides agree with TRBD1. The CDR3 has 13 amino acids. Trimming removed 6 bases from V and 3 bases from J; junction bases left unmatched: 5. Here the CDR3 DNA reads TGTGCCAGCAGACGGGACAGCTACTACGAGCAGTACTTC. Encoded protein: CASRRDSYYEQYF.

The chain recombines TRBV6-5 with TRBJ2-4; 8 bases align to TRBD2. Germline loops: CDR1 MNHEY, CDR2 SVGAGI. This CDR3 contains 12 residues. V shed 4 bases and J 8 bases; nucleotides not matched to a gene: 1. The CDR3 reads CASSSGGDIQYF. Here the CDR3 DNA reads TGTGCCAGCAGTTCGGGAGGGGACATTCAGTACTTC.

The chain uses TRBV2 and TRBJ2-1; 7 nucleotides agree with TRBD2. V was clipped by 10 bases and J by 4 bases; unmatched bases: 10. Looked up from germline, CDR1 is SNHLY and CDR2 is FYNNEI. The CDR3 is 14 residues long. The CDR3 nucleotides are TGTGCCACACAGGACACTAGCGTATACAATGAGCAGTTCTTC. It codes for CATQDTSVYNEQFF. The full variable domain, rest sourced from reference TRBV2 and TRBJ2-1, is EPEVTQTPSHQVTQMGQEVILRCVPISNHLYFYWYRQILGQKVEFLVSFYNNEISEKSEIFDDQFSVERPDGSNFTLKIRSTKLEDSAMYFCATQDTSVYNEQFFGPGTRLTVL.

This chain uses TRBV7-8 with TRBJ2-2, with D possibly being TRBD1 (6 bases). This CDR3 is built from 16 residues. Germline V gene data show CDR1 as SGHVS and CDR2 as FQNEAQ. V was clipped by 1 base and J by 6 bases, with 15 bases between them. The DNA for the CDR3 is TGTGCCAGCAGCTTAGGTTACAGGGAGCGTTCCGGGGAGCTGTTTTTT. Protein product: CASSLGYRERSGELFF.

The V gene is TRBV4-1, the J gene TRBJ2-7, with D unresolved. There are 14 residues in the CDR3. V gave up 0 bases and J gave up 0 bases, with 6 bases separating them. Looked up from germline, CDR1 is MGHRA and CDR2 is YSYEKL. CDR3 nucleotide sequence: TGCGCCAGCAGCCAAGATGACATCTCCTACGAGCAGTACTTC. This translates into CASSQDDISYEQYF.

Written as DNA, the CDR3 is TGTGCCAGCAGCCAAGCCGACAGGGCACCTGGAAACACCATATATTTT. It is translated as CASSQADRAPGNTIYF. This rearrangement joins TRBV3-1 (or the pseudogene TRBV3-2) to TRBJ1-3; 7 nucleotides align to TRBD1. The CDR3 is 16 residues long. Germline-derived CDR1 and CDR2 are LGHDT and YNNKEL (reference sequence). Losses at the gene ends were 1 base for V and 2 bases for J; bases not matched to a gene: 5.

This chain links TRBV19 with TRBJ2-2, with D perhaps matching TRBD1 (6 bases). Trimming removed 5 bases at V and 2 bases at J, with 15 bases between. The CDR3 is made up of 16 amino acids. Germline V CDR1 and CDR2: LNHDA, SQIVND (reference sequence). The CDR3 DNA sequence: TGTGCCAGTAGTTCAGCCGGGACAAGAAACACCGGGGAGCTGTTTTTT. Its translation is CASSSAGTRNTGELFF.

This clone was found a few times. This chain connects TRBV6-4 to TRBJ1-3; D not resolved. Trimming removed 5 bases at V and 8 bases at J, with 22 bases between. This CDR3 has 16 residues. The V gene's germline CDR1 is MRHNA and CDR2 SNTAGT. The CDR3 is CASSSHDTGRTDTIYF. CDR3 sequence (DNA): TGTGCCAGCAGTAGCCACGATACCGGGAGAACGGACACCATATATTTT.

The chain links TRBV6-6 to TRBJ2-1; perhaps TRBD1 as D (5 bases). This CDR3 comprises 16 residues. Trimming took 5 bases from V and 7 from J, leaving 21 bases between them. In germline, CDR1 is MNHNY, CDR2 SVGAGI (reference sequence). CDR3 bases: TGTGCCAGCAGTACTGCCCAGGGTTCCCACAGGAATGAGCAGTTCTTC. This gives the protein CASSTAQGSHRNEQFF.

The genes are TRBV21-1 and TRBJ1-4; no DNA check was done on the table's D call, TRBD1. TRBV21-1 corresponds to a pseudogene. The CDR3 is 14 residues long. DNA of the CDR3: TGTGCCAGCAGCCCCAGGACAGGTGGTGAAAAACTGTTTTTT. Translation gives CASSPRTGGEKLFF.

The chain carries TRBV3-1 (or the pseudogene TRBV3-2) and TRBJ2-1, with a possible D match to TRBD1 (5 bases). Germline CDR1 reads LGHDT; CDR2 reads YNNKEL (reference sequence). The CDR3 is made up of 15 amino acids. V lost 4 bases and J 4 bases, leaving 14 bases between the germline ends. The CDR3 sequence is CASSPNTGFYNEQFF. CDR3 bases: TGTGCCAGCAGCCCTAATACAGGATTTTACAATGAGCAGTTCTTC.

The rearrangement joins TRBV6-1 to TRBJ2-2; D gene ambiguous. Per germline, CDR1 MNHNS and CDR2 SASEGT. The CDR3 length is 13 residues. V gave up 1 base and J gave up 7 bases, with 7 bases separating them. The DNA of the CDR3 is TGTGCCAGCAGTGAAGAGCCCGGCGGGGAGCTGTTTTTT. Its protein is CASSEEPGGELFF.

The DNA for the CDR3 is TGTGCCAGCAGCTCCATTGCGGGGGTTGAGCAGTTCTTC. Translated: CASSSIAGVEQFF. This sequence joins TRBV7-9 and TRBJ2-1, with 7 bases identical to TRBD2. The CDR3 has 13 residues. Germline CDR1 SEHNR, CDR2 FQNEAQ (reference sequence). Trimming took 4 bases from V and 9 from J; bases not matched to a gene: 6.

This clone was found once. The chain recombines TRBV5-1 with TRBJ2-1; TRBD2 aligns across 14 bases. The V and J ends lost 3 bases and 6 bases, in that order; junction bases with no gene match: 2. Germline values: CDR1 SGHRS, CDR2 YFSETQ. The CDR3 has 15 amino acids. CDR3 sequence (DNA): TGCGCCAGCAGCTCCGGGACTAGCGGGAGCAATGAGCAGTTCTTC. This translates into CASSSGTSGSNEQFF.

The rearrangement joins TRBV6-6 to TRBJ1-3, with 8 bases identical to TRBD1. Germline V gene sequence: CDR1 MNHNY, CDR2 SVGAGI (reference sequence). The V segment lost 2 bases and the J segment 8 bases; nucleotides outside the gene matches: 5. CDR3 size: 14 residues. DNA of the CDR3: TGTGCCAGCAGTTACGCTCAGGGGGCGGACACCATATATTTT. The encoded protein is CASSYAQGADTIYF.

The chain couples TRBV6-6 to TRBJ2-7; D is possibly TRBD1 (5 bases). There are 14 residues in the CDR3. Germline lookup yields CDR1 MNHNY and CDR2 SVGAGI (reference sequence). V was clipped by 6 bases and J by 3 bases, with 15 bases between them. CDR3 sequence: CASSATAYYYEQYF. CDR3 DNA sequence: TGTGCCAGCAGCGCGACAGCATACTACTACGAGCAGTACTTC.

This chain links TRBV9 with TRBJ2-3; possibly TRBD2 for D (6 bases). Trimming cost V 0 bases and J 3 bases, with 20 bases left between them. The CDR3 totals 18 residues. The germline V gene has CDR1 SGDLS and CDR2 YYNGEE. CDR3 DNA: TGTGCCAGCAGCGTAGAGGGGCGGTCCGGGAGAGGTACAGATACGCAGTATTTT. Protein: CASSVEGRSGRGTDTQYF.